These T cell receptor beta chains were read from a single sample in a study of patients and donors after allogeneic stem cell transplantation. TCRdb analysed the RT-PCR reads with MiXCR anew, one entry per CDR3 protein. Of about 74,000 distinct CDR3 sequences listed, approximately 25% are singletons. The sequencing sample was made of blood, either unsorted or a sorted T cell fraction (not recorded which). The receptors stem from a human donor who was either an allogeneic HSCT recipient or a stem cell or donor lymphocyte infusion donor (not recorded which). It is not recorded whose cells these are; they may come from a transplant donor. Each CDR3 is given with its conserved first and last residue. The order of the fields is J gene, V gene, CDR3 protein.

j_call: TRBJ1-5
v_call: TRBV10-3
cdr3_aa: CAISGGDQPQHF

j_call: TRBJ2-2
v_call: TRBV7-2
cdr3_aa: CASSSWTTGELFF

j_call: TRBJ2-6
v_call: TRBV29-1
cdr3_aa: CSVEDDRAPSGANVLTF

j_call: TRBJ2-1
v_call: TRBV5-6
cdr3_aa: CASSPAGLAHTYNEQFF

j_call: TRBJ2-3
v_call: TRBV21-1
cdr3_aa: CASSTPSQGGGTDTQYF

j_call: TRBJ2-7
v_call: TRBV7-3
cdr3_aa: CASSFSSGNEQYF

j_call: TRBJ2-1
v_call: TRBV5-1
cdr3_aa: CASSLRSSGGFSYNEQFF

j_call: TRBJ1-1
v_call: TRBV20-1
cdr3_aa: CSASIQRDKEAFF

j_call: TRBJ1-5
v_call: TRBV10-2
cdr3_aa: CASLQGRNQPQHF

j_call: TRBJ2-7
v_call: TRBV7-9
cdr3_aa: CASSSHREWGLYEQYF

j_call: TRBJ1-1
v_call: TRBV2
cdr3_aa: CASSEAGRVTEAFF

j_call: TRBJ1-1
v_call: TRBV12-3/TRBV12-4
cdr3_aa: CASTLSDRATEAFF